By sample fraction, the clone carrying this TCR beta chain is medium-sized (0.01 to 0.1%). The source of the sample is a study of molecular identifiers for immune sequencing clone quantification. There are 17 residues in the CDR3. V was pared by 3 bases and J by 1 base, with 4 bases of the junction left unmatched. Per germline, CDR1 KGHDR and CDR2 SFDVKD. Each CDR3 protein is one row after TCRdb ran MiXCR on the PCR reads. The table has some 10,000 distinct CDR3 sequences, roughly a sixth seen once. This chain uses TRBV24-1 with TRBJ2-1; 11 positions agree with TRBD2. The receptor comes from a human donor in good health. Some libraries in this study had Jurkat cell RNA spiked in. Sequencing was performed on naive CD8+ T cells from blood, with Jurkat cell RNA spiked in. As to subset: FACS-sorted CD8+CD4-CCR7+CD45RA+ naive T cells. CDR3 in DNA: TGTGCCACCAGTGATCAGAGACTAGCGGGGTCCTACAATGAGCAGTTCTTC. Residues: CATSDQRLAGSYNEQFF.